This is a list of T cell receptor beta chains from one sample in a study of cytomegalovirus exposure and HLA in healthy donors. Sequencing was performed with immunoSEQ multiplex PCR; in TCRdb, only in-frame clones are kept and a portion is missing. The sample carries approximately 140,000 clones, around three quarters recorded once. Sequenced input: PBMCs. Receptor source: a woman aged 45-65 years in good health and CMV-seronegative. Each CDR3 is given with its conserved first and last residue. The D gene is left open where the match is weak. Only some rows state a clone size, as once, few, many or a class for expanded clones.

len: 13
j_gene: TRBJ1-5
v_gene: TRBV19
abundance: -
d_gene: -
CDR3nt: TGTGCCAGTAGACCCTATAGCAATCAGCCCCAGCATTTT
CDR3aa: CASRPYSNQPQHF

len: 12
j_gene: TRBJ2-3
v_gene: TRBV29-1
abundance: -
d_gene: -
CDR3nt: TGCAGCGTTTTCACTCCCACAGATACGCAGTATTTT
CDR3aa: CSVFTPTDTQYF

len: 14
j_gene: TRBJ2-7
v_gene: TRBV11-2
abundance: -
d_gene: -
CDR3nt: TGTGCCAGCAGCTTAGAACGCGTCTCCTACGAGCAGTACTTC
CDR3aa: CASSLERVSYEQYF

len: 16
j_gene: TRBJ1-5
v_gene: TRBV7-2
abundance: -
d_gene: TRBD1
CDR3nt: TGTGCCAGCAGCCGGAGGGGGACAGAGGGGAATCAGCCCCAGCATTTT
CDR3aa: CASSRRGTEGNQPQHF

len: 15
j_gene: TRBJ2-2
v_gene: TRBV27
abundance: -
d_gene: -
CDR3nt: TGTGCCAGCAGTTTTCGGGACTCGAACACCGGGGAGCTGTTTTTT
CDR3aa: CASSFRDSNTGELFF

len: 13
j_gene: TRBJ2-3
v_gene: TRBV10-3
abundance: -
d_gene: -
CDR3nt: TGTGCCGTTTCGCCGGGGGGCGGCGATACGCAGTATTTT
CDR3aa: CAVSPGGGDTQYF

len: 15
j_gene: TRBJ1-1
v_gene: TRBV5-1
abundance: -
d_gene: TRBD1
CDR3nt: TGCGCCAGCAGCTGGGGACAGGCCAAGAACACTGAAGCTTTCTTT
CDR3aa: CASSWGQAKNTEAFF

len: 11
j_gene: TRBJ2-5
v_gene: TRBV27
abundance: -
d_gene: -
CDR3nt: TGTGCCAGCGGATCCCTAGGGACCCAGTACTTC
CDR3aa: CASGSLGTQYF

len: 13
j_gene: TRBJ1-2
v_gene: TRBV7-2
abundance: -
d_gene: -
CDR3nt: TGTGCCAGCAGCCATCAAAGACATTCCGGCTACACCTTC
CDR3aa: CASSHQRHSGYTF

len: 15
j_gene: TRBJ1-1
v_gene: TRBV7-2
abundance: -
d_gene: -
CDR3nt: TGTGCCAGCAGCTTAGTTTGGGGGGAGGGCACTGAAGCTTTCTTT
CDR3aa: CASSLVWGEGTEAFF

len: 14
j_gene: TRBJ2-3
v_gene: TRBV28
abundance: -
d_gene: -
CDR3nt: TGTGCCAGCAGTATGCCAGGGCACACAGATACGCAGTATTTT
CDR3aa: CASSMPGHTDTQYF

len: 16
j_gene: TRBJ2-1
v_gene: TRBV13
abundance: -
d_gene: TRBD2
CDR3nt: TGTGCCAGCAGCTCCGGACTAGCGGGAGTAGGCGGTGAGCAGTTCTTC
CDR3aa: CASSSGLAGVGGEQFF

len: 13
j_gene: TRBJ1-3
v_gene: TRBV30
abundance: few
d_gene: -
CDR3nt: TGTGCCTGGAGTCTCAGGGCTGGAAACACCATATATTTT
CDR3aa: CAWSLRAGNTIYF

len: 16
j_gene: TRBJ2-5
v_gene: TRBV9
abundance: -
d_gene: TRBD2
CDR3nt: TGTGCCAGCAGCGCTTTCTCTAGCGGTGGTGTAGAGACCCAGTACTTC
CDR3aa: CASSAFSSGGVETQYF

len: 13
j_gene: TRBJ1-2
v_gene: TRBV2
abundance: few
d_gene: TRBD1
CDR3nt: TGTGCCAGCAGTAACAGGGGAATCGGTGGCTACACCTTC
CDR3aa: CASSNRGIGGYTF

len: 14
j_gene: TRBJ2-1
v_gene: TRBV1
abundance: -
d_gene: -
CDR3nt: TGCACCAGCAGCCAAGAGGCGGGCTACAATGAGCAGTTCTTC
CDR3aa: CTSSQEAGYNEQFF

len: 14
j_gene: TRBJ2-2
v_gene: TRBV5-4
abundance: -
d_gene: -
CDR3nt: TGTGCCAGCAGCTTGGGTTCGGGGACCGGGGAGCTGTTTTTT
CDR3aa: CASSLGSGTGELFF

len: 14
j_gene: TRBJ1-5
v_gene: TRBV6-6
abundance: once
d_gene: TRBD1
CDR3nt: TGTGCCAGCAGTACAGGGGGCGGCGGTCAGCCCCAGAATTTT
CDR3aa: CASSTGGGGQPQNF